This TCR beta chain is from a study of shared clonotypes between healthy human individuals (TCRdb year 2020). Concerning the study at large: The cohort comprised two women and a few men aged 18 to 49 years. For each donor, CD4 naive and CD4 memory were each given three plates, CD8 naive was given two plates, and CD8 memory was given one plate. The study deeply sequenced blood TCR repertoires of roughly five healthy adults to estimate repertoire size and the extent of clonotype sharing between individuals. To increase sequencing depth and limit assay-specific biases, TCR repertoire library preparation and sequencing were carried out by different laboratories using diverse techniques. Between about 0.85 and 9.5 billion PBMCs per donor were obtained by leukapheresis. Results the study describes overall, beyond this receptor: Rarefaction of sorted-subset datasets indicated incomplete sequencing despite the large sequencing depth. Based on pairwise subsampling, the degree of clonotype sharing among donors was expected to be affected by sequencing depth. Sampling was restricted to blood, and TCR repertoires in tissues likely differ from the TCR repertoires found in blood. Naive subsets generally had larger estimated clonotype richness than memory subsets did. Approximately 5% of naive CD4, around 3.5% of naive CD8, 2% to 2.5% of memory CD4, and more than 0.35% of memory CD8 clonotypes were shared across four donors. Higher generation probabilities were observed for clonotypes shared by all four sorted-subset donors than for non-shared clonotypes. Because the study included a small number of donors, the genetic and exposure-history diversity represented was limited.

Details on this clone: There is no known antigen for this receptor. No base quality values were provided; no much bigger clone lies one nucleotide off.

The donors were healthy, HIV-negative adults who had no recently reported acute infections or vaccinations. Every donor was a Caucasian adult residing in Nashville, Tennessee, USA. Magnetic negative selection was used to enrich CD4+ T cells, after which naive cells were positively selected on CD45RA and the negative fraction became the memory subset. After blood collection by leukapheresis, PBMCs were isolated using Ficoll-Histopaque density gradient centrifugation and then cryopreserved in the vapor phase of liquid nitrogen. Purity and quantity of every magnetically sorted T cell population were checked by analytical flow cytometry. Genomic DNA was isolated from every sorted fraction and measured by UV absorbance on a Nanodrop 2000c. The V end gives up 5 bases and the J end 3 bases, leaving 1 base in the junction not matched to a gene. The CDR1 and CDR2 encoded by the germline V gene are SGHRS and YFSETQ. Taken from cysteine to phenylalanine, the CDR3 has 13 residues. Only CDR3 DNA is held: 39 bases, read in frame from base 1.

TCR CDR3 regions were amplified from genomic DNA by multiplex PCR using the deep immunoSEQ assay. Genomic DNA extracted from each cell subset was distributed evenly over all wells of several immunoSEQ 96-well plates, and each plate served as one replicate. For sorted subsets, 200 to 250 ng of genomic DNA, equivalent to tens of thousands of T cell genomes, went into each replicate PCR. The purified libraries were quantified using a Qubit 3.0 fluorometer, sized with a Bioanalyzer 2100, and then quantified again using the KAPA Library Quantification kit. Each immunoSEQ 96-well plate was sequenced on its own single-read 150-cycle Illumina NextSeq 550 flow cell. Under the source paper's analysis protocol: The immunoSEQ output contained only junctional sequences without quality scores, so filtering could not match that applied to full-length reads. To assign V/J genes and CDR3, sequences were annotated using PyIR, a Python wrapper for IgBLAST v1.9, with IMGT germline references. Reads were filtered out if the reads had weak V/J assignments (E-value above 1e-6), no CDR3, stop codons, out-of-frame junctions, or ambiguous translated residues. V3J clonotypes were defined as sequences sharing the same inferred V gene, J gene, and CDR3 amino acid sequence. The percentage overlap between two repertoires was calculated by dividing the number of shared unique clonotypes by the size of the smaller repertoire. Repertoire richness was assessed with RTK rarefaction, the Chao1 estimator, and Recon v2.1 estimates of unobserved clonotypes. Generation probabilities for all TCRbeta clonotypes obtained by the gDNA method from a handful of donors were computed using OLGA. As stored in TCRdb, this immuneACCESS dataset retains in-frame rearrangements with V and J assigned. A fraction of the clones does not appear; measured against another copy, unresolved V genes explain less than half of the discrepancy, and the remainder lacks a known reason. D and trimming were read from the DNA, whereas the V and J calls and clone size are those reported in that table. Across this sample there are fewer than 2.5 million clones, with 93% seen only once. Together, the top ten hold more than 0.35% of the sample.

The chain was built from TRBV5-1 and TRBJ1-1; TRBD1 lines up with 10 middle nucleotides. The sample was naive CD4+ T cells from PBMCs. This sample's cell subset or site label indicates: CD45RA+ positively selected. The TCR comes from a man between 18 and 35 years old in good health. Some clones in this sample may be carry-over from other donors' samples. The base sequence is TGCGCCAGCAGGGGACAGGGGTACACTGAAGCTTTCTTT. Its translation reads: CASRGQGYTEAFF.